This TCR beta chain is from a study of T cell repertoires in cytomegalovirus infection. Study background: Public TCR beta signature analysis indicated the presence of both CMV infection and matching HLA type.

Only a few counts were recorded for this clonotype. Trimming took off 6 bases at V and 1 base at J, with 18 bases between the two ends. The CDR3 consists of 16 residues. Germline loops: CDR1 MNHNY, CDR2 SVGAGI (reference sequence). A single record per CDR3 protein comes from TCRdb applying MiXCR to the reads. This table has around 130,000 distinct CDR3 sequences, 7% to 10% appearing once. Sequencing was carried out using PBMCs. The rearrangement links TRBV6-6 to TRBJ1-1, with D unresolved. The receptor was derived from a human donor in good health (CMV status not recorded). Some clones in this sample may be carry-over from other donors' samples. This CDR3 is CASSNVGGLKNTEAFF. CDR3 coding DNA: TGTGCCAGCAGCAACGTAGGAGGGCTCAAGAACACTGAAGCTTTCTTT.